This T cell receptor beta chain originates from a study of cytomegalovirus exposure and HLA in healthy donors. The CDR3 has 14 residues. Germline CDR1 and CDR2: SGHRS and YFSETQ. Trimming shortened V by 0 bases and J by 0 bases, and 3 bases separated the two germline ends. 13 Jbeta primers and 60 Vbeta primers were used for the PCR. Clones were read by immunoSEQ multiplex PCR, and TCRdb kept only the in-frame ones, dropping some. Of 200,000 or so clones in the sample, about 81% were seen once. The sequencing sample was made of PBMCs. This clonotype originated in a woman aged 40 to 50 in good health and CMV-seronegative. This chain joins TRBV5-1 and TRBJ1-4; D is ambiguous. The CDR3 loop reads CASSLAATNEKLFF. CDR3 in DNA: TGCGCCAGCAGCTTGGCGGCAACTAATGAAAAACTGTTTTTT.